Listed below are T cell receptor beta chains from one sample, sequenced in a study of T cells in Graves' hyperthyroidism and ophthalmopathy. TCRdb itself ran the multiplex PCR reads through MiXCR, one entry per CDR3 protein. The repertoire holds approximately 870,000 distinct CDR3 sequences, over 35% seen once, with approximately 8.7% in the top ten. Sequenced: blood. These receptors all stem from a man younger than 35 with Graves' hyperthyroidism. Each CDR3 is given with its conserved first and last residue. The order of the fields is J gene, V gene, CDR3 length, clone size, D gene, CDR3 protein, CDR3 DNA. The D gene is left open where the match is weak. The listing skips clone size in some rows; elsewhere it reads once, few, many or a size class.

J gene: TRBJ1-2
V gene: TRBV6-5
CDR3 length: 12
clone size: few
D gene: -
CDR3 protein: CASTNTEYGYTF
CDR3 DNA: TGTGCCAGCACCAACACAGAGTATGGCTACACCTTC

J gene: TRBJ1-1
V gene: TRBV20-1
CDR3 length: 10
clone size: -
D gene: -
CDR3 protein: CSASSREAFF
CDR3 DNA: TGCAGTGCTAGTTCGCGTGAAGCTTTCTTT

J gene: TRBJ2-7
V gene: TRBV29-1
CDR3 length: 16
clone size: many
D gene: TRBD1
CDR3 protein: CSVEDRGDRGSYEQYF
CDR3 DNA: TGCAGCGTTGAAGATCGGGGGGACAGGGGTTCCTACGAGCAGTACTTC

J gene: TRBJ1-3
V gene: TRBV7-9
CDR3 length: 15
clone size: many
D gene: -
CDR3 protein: CASSLSGAGGNTIYF
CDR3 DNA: TGTGCCAGCAGCTTATCAGGGGCCGGTGGAAACACCATATATTTT

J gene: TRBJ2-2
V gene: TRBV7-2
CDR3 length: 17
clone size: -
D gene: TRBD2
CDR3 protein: CASSPPLAAGDTGELFF
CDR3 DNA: TGTGCCAGCAGTCCCCCCCTAGCGGCGGGAGACACCGGGGAGCTGTTTTTT

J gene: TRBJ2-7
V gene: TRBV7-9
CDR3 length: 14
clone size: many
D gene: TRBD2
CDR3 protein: CASSGTSGHYEQYF
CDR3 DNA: TGTGCCAGCAGCGGGACTAGCGGACACTACGAGCAGTACTTC

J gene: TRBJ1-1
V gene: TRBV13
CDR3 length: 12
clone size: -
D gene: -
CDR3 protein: CASSSDGQQAFF
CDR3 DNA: TGTGCCAGCAGCTCGGACGGCCAGCAAGCTTTCTTT

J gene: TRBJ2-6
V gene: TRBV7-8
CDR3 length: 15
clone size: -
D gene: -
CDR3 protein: CASSLISTGADVLTF
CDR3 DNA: TGTGCCAGCAGCTTAATATCAACTGGGGCCGACGTCCTGACTTTC

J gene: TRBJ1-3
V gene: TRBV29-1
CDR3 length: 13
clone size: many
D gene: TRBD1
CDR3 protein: CSVRQGKVNTIYF
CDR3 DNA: TGCAGCGTTCGACAGGGGAAGGTGAACACCATATATTTT

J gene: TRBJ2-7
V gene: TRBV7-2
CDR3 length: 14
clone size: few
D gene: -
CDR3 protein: CASSFVATSYEQYF
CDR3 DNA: TGTGCCAGCAGCTTTGTAGCGACCTCCTACGAGCAGTACTTC

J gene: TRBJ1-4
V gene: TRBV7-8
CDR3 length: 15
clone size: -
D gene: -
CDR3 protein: CASSLDQGPHEKLFF
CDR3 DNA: TGTGCCAGCAGCTTAGACCAGGGACCGCATGAAAAACTGTTTTTT

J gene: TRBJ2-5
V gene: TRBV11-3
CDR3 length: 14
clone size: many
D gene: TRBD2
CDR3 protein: CASSFGLVGETQYF
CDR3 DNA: TGTGCCAGCAGCTTTGGACTAGTTGGAGAGACCCAGTACTTC

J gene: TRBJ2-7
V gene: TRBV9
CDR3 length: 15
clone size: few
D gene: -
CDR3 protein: CASSAGVGPRHEQYF
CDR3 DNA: TGTGCCAGCAGCGCAGGGGTGGGGCCTCGTCACGAGCAGTACTTC

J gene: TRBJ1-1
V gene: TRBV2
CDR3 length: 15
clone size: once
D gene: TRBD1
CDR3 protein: CASSQRDRSNTEAFF
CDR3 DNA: TGTGCCAGCAGCCAACGGGACAGGTCCAACACTGAAGCTTTCTTT

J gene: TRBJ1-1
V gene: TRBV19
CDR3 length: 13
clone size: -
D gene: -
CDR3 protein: CASSIKSAAEAFF
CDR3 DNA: TGTGCCAGTAGTATTAAGAGCGCGGCTGAAGCTTTCTTT

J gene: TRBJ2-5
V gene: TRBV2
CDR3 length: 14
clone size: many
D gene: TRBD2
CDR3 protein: CASEGTSGGETQYF
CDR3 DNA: TGTGCCAGCGAGGGGACTAGCGGGGGAGAGACCCAGTACTTC

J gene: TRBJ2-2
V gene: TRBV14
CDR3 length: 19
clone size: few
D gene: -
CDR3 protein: CASSLRRPENPVRPGELFF
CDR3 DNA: TGTGCCAGCAGCTTAAGACGCCCAGAAAACCCAGTCCGCCCCGGGGAGCTGTTTTTT

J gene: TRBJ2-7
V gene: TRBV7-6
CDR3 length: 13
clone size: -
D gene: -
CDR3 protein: CASSLHGQGRQYF
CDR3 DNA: TGTGCCAGCAGCTTACACGGCCAGGGCAGGCAGTACTTC

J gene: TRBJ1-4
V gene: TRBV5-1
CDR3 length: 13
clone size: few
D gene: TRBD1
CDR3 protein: CASSAGTGEKLFF
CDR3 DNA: TGCGCCAGCAGCGCCGGGACAGGGGAAAAACTGTTTTTT

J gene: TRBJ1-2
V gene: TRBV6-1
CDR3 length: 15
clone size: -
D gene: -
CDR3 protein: CASSPSGGGDYGYTF
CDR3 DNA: TGTGCCAGCAGTCCTTCTGGGGGGGGGGACTATGGCTACACCTTC

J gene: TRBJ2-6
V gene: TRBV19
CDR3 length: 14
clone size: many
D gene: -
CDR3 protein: CASRAGTGANVLTF
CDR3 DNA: TGTGCCAGTCGGGCGGGTACTGGGGCCAACGTCCTGACTTTC

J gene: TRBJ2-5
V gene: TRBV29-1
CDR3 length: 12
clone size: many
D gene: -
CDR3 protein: CSVEIVEETQYF
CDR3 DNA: TGCAGCGTTGAGATCGTTGAGGAGACCCAGTACTTC

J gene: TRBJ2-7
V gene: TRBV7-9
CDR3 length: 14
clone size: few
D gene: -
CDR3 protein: CASSFPDGSYEQYF
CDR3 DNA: TGTGCCAGCAGCTTCCCGGACGGATCCTACGAGCAGTACTTC

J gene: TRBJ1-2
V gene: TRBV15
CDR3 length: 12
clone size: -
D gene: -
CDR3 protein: CATSRGVVGYTF
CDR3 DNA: TGTGCCACCAGCAGGGGGGTAGTCGGCTACACCTTC

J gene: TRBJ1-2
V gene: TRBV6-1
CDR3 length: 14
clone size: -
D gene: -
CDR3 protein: CASSDAAGNYGYTF
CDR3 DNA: TGTGCCAGCAGTGACGCGGCAGGGAACTATGGCTACACCTTC

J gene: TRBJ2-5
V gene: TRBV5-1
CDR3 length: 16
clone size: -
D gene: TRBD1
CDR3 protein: CASSLPGQGALGTQYF
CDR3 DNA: TGCGCCAGCAGCCTACCGGGGCAGGGGGCTTTGGGGACCCAGTACTTC

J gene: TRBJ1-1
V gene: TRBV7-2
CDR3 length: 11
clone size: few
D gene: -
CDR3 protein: CASRVAGEAFF
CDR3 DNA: TGTGCCAGCAGGGTGGCAGGAGAAGCTTTCTTT

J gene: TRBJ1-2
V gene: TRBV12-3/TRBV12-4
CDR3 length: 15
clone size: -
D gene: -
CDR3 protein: CASSLMRTGNYCYTF
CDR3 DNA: TGTGCCAGCAGTTTAATGAGGACCGGGAACTATTGCTACACCTTC

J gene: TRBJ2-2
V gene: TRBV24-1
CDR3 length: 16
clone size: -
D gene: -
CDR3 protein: CATSSLQGASTGELFF
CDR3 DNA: TGTGCCACCAGCAGCTTACAAGGAGCCAGCACCGGGGAGCTGTTTTTT

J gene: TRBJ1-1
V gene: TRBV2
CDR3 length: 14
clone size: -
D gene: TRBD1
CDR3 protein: CASSVDREFTEAFF
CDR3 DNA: TGTGCCAGCAGTGTGGACAGGGAATTCACTGAAGCTTTCTTT

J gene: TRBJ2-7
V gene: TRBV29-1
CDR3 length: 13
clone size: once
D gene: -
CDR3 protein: CSVDTGEVGEQYF
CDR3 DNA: TGCAGCGTTGATACAGGGGAGGTTGGCGAGCAGTACTTC

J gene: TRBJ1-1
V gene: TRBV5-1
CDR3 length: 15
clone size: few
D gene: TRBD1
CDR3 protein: CASSERTGANTEAFF
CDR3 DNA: TGCGCCAGCAGTGAAAGGACAGGGGCTAACACTGAAGCTTTCTTT

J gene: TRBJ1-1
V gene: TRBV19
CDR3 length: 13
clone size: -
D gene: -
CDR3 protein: CASLGLRNTEAFF
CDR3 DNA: TGTGCCAGTCTAGGCCTTCGGAACACTGAAGCTTTCTTT

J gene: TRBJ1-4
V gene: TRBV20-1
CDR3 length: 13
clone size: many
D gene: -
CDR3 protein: CSARRPTNEKLFF
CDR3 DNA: TGCAGTGCTAGGAGGCCAACTAATGAAAAACTGTTTTTT

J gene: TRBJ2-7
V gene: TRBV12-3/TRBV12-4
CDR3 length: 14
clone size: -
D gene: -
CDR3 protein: CASRRTWNSYEQYF
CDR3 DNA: TGTGCCAGCAGGCGGACATGGAATTCATACGAGCAGTACTTC

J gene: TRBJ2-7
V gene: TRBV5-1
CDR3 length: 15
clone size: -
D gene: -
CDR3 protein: CASSLEEGLNYEQYF
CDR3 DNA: TGCGCCAGCAGCTTGGAAGAGGGCCTGAATTACGAGCAGTACTTC

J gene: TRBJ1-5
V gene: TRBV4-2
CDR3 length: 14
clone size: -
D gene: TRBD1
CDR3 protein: CASSQQGADQPQHF
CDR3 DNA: TGTGCCAGCAGCCAACAGGGGGCGGATCAGCCCCAGCATTTT

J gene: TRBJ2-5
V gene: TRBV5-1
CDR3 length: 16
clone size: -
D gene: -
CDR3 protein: CASSSQGWSPQETQYF
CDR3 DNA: TGCGCCAGCAGCTCGCAGGGGTGGTCCCCACAAGAGACCCAGTACTTC

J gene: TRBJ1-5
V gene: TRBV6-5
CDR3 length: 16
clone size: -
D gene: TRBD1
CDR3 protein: CASSLVTGGRNQPQHF
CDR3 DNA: TGTGCCAGCAGTTTAGTGACAGGGGGACGGAATCAGCCCCAGCATTTT

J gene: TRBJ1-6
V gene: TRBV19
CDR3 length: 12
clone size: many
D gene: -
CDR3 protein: CASSSRALTLHF
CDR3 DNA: TGTGCCAGTTCCTCCAGGGCCCTAACCCTCCACTTT

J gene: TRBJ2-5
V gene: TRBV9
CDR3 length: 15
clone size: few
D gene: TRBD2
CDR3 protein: CASSVVGLGQETQYF
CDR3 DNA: TGTGCCAGCAGCGTAGTAGGACTAGGGCAAGAGACCCAGTACTTC

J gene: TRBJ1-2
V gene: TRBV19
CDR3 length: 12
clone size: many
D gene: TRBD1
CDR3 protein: CATDKTGKGYTF
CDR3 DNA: TGTGCCACCGACAAGACAGGGAAAGGCTACACCTTC

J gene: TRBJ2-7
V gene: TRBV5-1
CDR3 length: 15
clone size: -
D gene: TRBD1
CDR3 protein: CASSLEGTETYEQYF
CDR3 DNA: TGCGCCAGCAGCCTCGAGGGGACAGAGACCTACGAGCAGTACTTC

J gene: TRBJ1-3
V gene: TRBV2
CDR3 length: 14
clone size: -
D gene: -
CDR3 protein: CASSENRVGYTIYF
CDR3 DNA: TGTGCCAGCAGTGAAAACAGGGTGGGGTACACCATATATTTT

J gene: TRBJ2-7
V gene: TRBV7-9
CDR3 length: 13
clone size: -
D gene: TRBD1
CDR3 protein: CASSPKTWTGQYF
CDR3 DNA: TGTGCCAGCAGCCCTAAAACTTGGACAGGGCAGTACTTC

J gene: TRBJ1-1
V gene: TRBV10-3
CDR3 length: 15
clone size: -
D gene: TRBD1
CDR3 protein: CASISPRTGGTEAFF
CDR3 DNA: TGTGCCAGCATTAGTCCCCGGACAGGAGGCACTGAAGCTTTCTTT

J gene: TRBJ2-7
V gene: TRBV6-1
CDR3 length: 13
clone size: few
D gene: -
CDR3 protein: CASSEVRGREQYF
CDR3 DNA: TGTGCCAGCAGTGAAGTGAGGGGGAGAGAGCAGTACTTC

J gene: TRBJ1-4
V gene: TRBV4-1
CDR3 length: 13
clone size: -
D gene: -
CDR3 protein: CANSGRVNEKLFF
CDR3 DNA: TGCGCCAACAGCGGCCGGGTCAATGAAAAACTGTTTTTT

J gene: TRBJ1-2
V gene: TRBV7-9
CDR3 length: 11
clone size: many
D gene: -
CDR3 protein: CASSPGYGYTF
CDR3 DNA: TGTGCCAGCAGCCCAGGATATGGCTACACCTTC

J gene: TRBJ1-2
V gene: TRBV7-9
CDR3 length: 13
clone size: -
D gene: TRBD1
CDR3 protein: CASSLQGAIGYTF
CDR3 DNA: TGTGCCAGCAGCTTACAGGGGGCGATCGGCTACACCTTC

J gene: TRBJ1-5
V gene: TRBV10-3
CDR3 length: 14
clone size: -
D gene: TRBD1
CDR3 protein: CATGTGVSGQPQHF
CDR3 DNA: TGTGCCACCGGGACAGGGGTATCTGGTCAGCCCCAGCATTTT

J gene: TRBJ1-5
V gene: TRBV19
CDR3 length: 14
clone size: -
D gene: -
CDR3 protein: CASSIQGSSQPQHF
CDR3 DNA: TGTGCCAGTAGTATCCAGGGAAGCAGTCAGCCCCAGCATTTT

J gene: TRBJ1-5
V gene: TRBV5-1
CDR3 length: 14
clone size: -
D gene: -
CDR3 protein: CASSLEWGNQPQHF
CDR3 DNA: TGCGCCAGCAGCTTGGAATGGGGCAATCAGCCCCAGCATTTT

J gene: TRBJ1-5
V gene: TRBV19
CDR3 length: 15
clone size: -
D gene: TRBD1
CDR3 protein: CATHWTGGSNQPQHF
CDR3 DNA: TGTGCCACGCATTGGACAGGGGGTAGCAATCAGCCCCAGCATTTT